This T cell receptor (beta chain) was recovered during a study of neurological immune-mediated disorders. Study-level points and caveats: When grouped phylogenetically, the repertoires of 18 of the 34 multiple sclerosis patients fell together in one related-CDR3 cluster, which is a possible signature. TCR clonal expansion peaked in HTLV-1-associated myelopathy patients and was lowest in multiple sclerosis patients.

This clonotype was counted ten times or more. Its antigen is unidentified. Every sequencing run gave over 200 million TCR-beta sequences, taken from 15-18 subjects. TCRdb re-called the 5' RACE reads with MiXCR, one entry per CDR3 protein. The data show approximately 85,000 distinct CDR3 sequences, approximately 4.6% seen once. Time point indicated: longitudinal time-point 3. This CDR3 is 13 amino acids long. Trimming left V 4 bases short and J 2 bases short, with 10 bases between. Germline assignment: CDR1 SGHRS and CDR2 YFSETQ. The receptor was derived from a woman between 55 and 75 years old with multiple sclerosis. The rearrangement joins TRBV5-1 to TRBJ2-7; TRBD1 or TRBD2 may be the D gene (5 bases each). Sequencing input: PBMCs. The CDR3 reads CASSRDLTYEQYF. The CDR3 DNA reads TGCGCCAGCAGCAGGGACCTGACCTACGAGCAGTACTTC.